The rows below give T cell receptor beta chains drawn from one sample of a study of T cell changes during pregnancy in multiple sclerosis. Some clones are missing from TCRdb's copy, which holds only in-frame ones; the method was immunoSEQ multiplex PCR. The repertoire holds just over 35,000 clones, with approximately 89% as singletons. The material sequenced was CD4+ T cells from peripheral blood mononuclear cells, taken after pregnancy. These receptors originate from a female donor in good health, enrolled as a control in a pregnancy study. Both conserved end residues are part of each CDR3. Fields, in order: V gene, clone size, D gene, J gene, CDR3 DNA, CDR3 protein. A D gene is named only where the DNA matches it firmly. Clone sizes are given selectively: once, few, many, or a class where the clone is expanded.

>TRBV5-4|.|.|TRBJ2-2
TGTGCCAGCACCGTGACCGGGGATAACACCGGGGAGCTGTTTTTT
CASTVTGDNTGELFF
>TRBV12-5|.|.|TRBJ1-2
TGTGCTAGTGGCGCCGACAGAAACTATGGCTACACCTTC
CASGADRNYGYTF
>TRBV19|.|TRBD1|TRBJ2-7
TGTGCCAGTAGTACCGGGACAGGGGGCTCCGAGCAGTACTTC
CASSTGTGGSEQYF
>TRBV29-1|few|.|TRBJ1-1
TGCAGCGTTAAGCCGAGCGACTACACTGAAGCTTTCTTT
CSVKPSDYTEAFF
>TRBV10-3|.|.|TRBJ1-2
TGTGCCATCAGTGGCGGCTCCAGCCATGGCTACACCTTC
CAISGGSSHGYTF
>TRBV7-2|.|TRBD1|TRBJ2-5
TGTGCCAGCAGCTTAGACCCGGGACAGCAAGAGACCCAGTACTTC
CASSLDPGQQETQYF
>TRBV27|.|TRBD2|TRBJ2-2
TGTGCCAGCAGCCGACTAGCGGGAGGGCCCGGGGAGCTGTTTTTT
CASSRLAGGPGELFF
>TRBV7-8|.|.|TRBJ2-5
TGTGCCAGCAGCTTAGCGGACTTGGGCAGATTATACCAAGAGACCCAGTACTTC
CASSLADLGRLYQETQYF
>TRBV19|.|TRBD1|TRBJ1-2
TGTGCCAGTAGTATCATGGGTCTAACAGGGGAAGGCTACACCTTC
CASSIMGLTGEGYTF
>TRBV5-1|.|TRBD2|TRBJ2-2
TGCGCCAGCAGCACTCCGGGACTAGCGGGAGGGCCGAACACCGGGGAGCTGTTTTTT
CASSTPGLAGGPNTGELFF
>TRBV15|.|TRBD2|TRBJ2-1
TGTGCCACCAGCAGGGAAACTAGCGGGAGGGGGAATGAGCAGTTCTTC
CATSRETSGRGNEQFF
>TRBV28|.|TRBD1|TRBJ1-5
TGTGCCAGCAGCATGGGGGACAGGGCCTACGGCAATTTT
CASSMGDRAYGNF
>TRBV10-2|.|TRBD2|TRBJ2-1
TGCGCCAGCAGTCCTAGCGGGGGAGTCTACAATGAGCAGTTCTTC
CASSPSGGVYNEQFF
>TRBV5-1|.|TRBD1|TRBJ1-1
TGCGCCAGCAGCGTAGGGGGCGGGCAGGGGGCTGAAGCTTTCTTT
CASSVGGGQGAEAFF
>TRBV9|.|TRBD1|TRBJ1-1
TGTGCCAGCAGCGTAGGACCCGGGACAGGGCTTGCTGAAGCTTTCTTT
CASSVGPGTGLAEAFF
>TRBV11-3|.|.|TRBJ1-5
TGTGCCAGCAGCTTAGGACTGGGTGGGTTTTGGAATCAGCCCCAGCATTTT
CASSLGLGGFWNQPQHF
>TRBV28|.|TRBD1|TRBJ1-6
TGTGCCAGCACCCGGGGACAGGGAGCTTTTTCACCCCTCCACTTT
CASTRGQGAFSPLHF
>TRBV5-1|.|TRBD1|TRBJ1-2
TGCGCCAGCAGCCCGGGACAGGGCTGGGGCTACACCTTC
CASSPGQGWGYTF
>TRBV5-4|.|.|TRBJ2-7
TGTGCCAGCAGCTTGGACTCAGTTGTTGTGGAGCGTCGCTACGAGCAGTACTTC
CASSLDSVVVERRYEQYF
>TRBV30|.|.|TRBJ2-3
TGTGCCTGGAGCCCCAGGGGTGGAGATACGCAGTATTTT
CAWSPRGGDTQYF
>TRBV6-1|few|.|TRBJ1-1
TGTGCCAGCAGTGTTAAGCAGGGGAGCACTGAAGCTTTCTTT
CASSVKQGSTEAFF
>TRBV6-4|.|TRBD2|TRBJ2-3
TGTGCCAGCACAGGACTAGCGGGGGCCCTCAGCACAGATACGCAGTATTTT
CASTGLAGALSTDTQYF
>TRBV30|.|.|TRBJ2-7
TGTGCCTGGAGTGGGACTACCCGGAGCTCCTACGAGCAGTACTTC
CAWSGTTRSSYEQYF
>TRBV27|.|TRBD1|TRBJ2-2
TGTGCCAGCAGTTTACAGGGGGCCGGGGAGCTGTTTTTT
CASSLQGAGELFF
>TRBV6-1|.|.|TRBJ1-1
TGTGCCAGCAGTAATTCCGGGAGCACTGAAGCTTTCTTT
CASSNSGSTEAFF
>TRBV7-3|.|.|TRBJ1-1
TGTGCCAGCAGGCGCCCGGGACAACAAGCTTTCTTT
CASRRPGQQAFF
>TRBV27|.|.|TRBJ1-4
TGTGCCAGCACAGGGATCCCCAATATTGAGGAAAAACTGTTTTTT
CASTGIPNIEEKLFF
>TRBV6-1|.|.|TRBJ2-2
TGTGCCAGCAGTGAATTTGACAACGCGAACACCGGGGAGCTGTTTTTT
CASSEFDNANTGELFF
>TRBV18|once|.|TRBJ2-7
TGTGCCAGCTCACCAGGGGGGAGCTCCTACGAGCAGTACTTC
CASSPGGSSYEQYF
>TRBV19|once|.|TRBJ2-6
TGTGCCAGTAGTATAGATAGTGGGACACTAAGCTCTGGGGCCAACGTCCTGACTTTC
CASSIDSGTLSSGANVLTF
>TRBV10-3|.|.|TRBJ1-2
TGTGCCATCACTGATGGACAGAATCTTGGCTACACCTTC
CAITDGQNLGYTF
>TRBV14|.|TRBD1|TRBJ1-4
TGTGCCAGCAGCCAAGGGAGACAGGGGGTAGCGGAAAAACTGTTTTTT
CASSQGRQGVAEKLFF
>TRBV4-2|.|TRBD2|TRBJ2-1
TGTGCCAGCAGCCAAGATGCGGCGCCTAGCGGGGGGCCGAAAGAGTTCTTC
CASSQDAAPSGGPKEFF
>TRBV19|.|.|TRBJ2-2
TGTGCCAGTAGTATAGAGGAGGGCGCGAACACCGGGGAGCTGTTTTTT
CASSIEEGANTGELFF
>TRBV30|.|TRBD2|TRBJ2-3
TGTGCCGTAGTGGCTAGCGGGAAAGGCACAGATACGCAGTATTTT
CAVVASGKGTDTQYF
>TRBV6-1|.|.|TRBJ1-1
TGTGCCAGCAGTGAAGCCAGTCGGGGGGTGAACACTGAAGCTTTCTTT
CASSEASRGVNTEAFF
>TRBV28|.|.|TRBJ1-4
TGTGCCAGCAGTTCAGGACGGGGGGTCGATGAAAAACTGTTTTTT
CASSSGRGVDEKLFF
>TRBV7-2|.|.|TRBJ2-7
TGTGCCAGCAGCTTTGGGGGGGCAAGAACCTACGAGCAGTACTTC
CASSFGGARTYEQYF
>TRBV7-2|.|TRBD1|TRBJ2-3
TGTGCCAGCAGCTTCGACAGGGGGCCTTCGGATACGCAGTATTTT
CASSFDRGPSDTQYF
>TRBV10-3|once|TRBD2|TRBJ2-7
TGTGCCTCCGGAACAGCGGGAGTTAGGACCTACGAGCAGTACTTC
CASGTAGVRTYEQYF
>TRBV10-3|.|.|TRBJ1-4
TGTGCCATCAGTGAGTCGGGGCGGACGCCAGGAAGTGAAAAACTGTTTTTT
CAISESGRTPGSEKLFF
>TRBV28|.|TRBD1|TRBJ1-3
TGTGCCAGCAGTTTACTACAGGGGAGTTCTGGAAACACCATATATTTT
CASSLLQGSSGNTIYF
>TRBV7-8|.|TRBD2|TRBJ2-1
TGTGCCAGCAGCTCCGAATCACCCAGCGGGGCCCTTTCCTACAATGAGCAGTTCTTC
CASSSESPSGALSYNEQFF
>TRBV7-9|once|.|TRBJ1-2
TGTGCCAGCAGCTTAGCCGGGACGGGGGGACTCGAGCTCTATGGCTACACCTTC
CASSLAGTGGLELYGYTF
>TRBV5-1|.|TRBD2|TRBJ2-3
TGCGCCAGCAGCTTGGGACTAGCGAGCACAGATACGCAGTATTTT
CASSLGLASTDTQYF
>TRBV9|.|TRBD2|TRBJ2-3
TGTGCCAGCAGCGTCACTAGCGGAGGATCCGATACGCAGTATTTT
CASSVTSGGSDTQYF
>TRBV27|few|TRBD1|TRBJ2-1
TGTGCCAGCAGTTTACCGGGACAGGGGGGGAATGAGCAGTTCTTC
CASSLPGQGGNEQFF